The following is a T cell receptor beta chain sequence with its context. Profiling relied on immunoSEQ multiplex PCR, and the TCRdb table lists in-frame clones only, not all of them. The sample lists about 270,000 clones, 88% seen once, with around 3% in the top ten. This entry is derived from a study of blood T cell repertoires in COVID-19. The CDR3 covers 14 residues. With V trimmed by 5 bases and J by 2 bases, 3 bases remained unmatched. Germline CDR1 and CDR2: LGHNA and YNFKEQ. The sequencing sample was made of PBMCs or T cells enriched from blood (not recorded which). This clonotype was obtained from a woman aged 50 to 65 who had recovered from COVID-19. V is TRBV4-2 and J is TRBJ1-3, with 7 bases aligning to TRBD1. The CDR3 loop is CASSWTGTGNTIYF. CDR3 DNA sequence: TGTGCCAGCAGCTGGACAGGTACTGGAAACACCATATATTTT.